A single sample gave rise to the 27 T cell receptor beta chains below, sequenced in a study of shared clonotypes between healthy human individuals. Positively selected for CCR7, the CD45RO-negative cells used as naive CD8 cells excluded terminally differentiated effector memory CD45RA+ cells. Sequencing was performed with immunoSEQ multiplex PCR; in TCRdb, only in-frame clones are kept and a portion is missing. In the table there are 550,000 to 750,000 clones, about 95% of which are singletons. Sample: naive CD8+ T cells sorted from blood. These receptors were collected from a woman under 40 in good health.

In nucleotides, the CDR3 is TGTGCCAGCAGCTCCGCGGACAGGGAAAATCAGCCCCAGCATTTT. It yields the protein CASSSADRENQPQHF. The chain combines TRBV7-9 with TRBJ1-5; the match to TRBD1 covers 8 bases. CDR3 length equals 15 residues. Germline CDR1 and CDR2: SEHNR and FQNEAQ (reference sequence). With 4 bases clipped from V and 4 bases from J, the junction kept 6 bases outside the gene matches.

The gene calls are TRBV7-9 and TRBJ2-1; 11 positions agree with TRBD2. V was clipped by 3 bases and J by 8 bases; unmatched bases: 6. Germline V gene lookup returns CDR1 SEHNR and CDR2 FQNEAQ (reference sequence). The CDR3 sequence is 15 residues long. The CDR3 DNA follows: TGTGCCAGCAGCTTTAGCGGGAGGGCCAGCTATGAGCAGTTCTTC. Protein product: CASSFSGRASYEQFF.

In its sample, this clone was seen a few times. This chain joins TRBV29-1 and TRBJ1-1; D gene unclear. The germline V and J ends were trimmed by 4 bases and 1 base, with 13 bases remaining between them. The CDR3 contains 14 residues. CDR1 SQVTM and CDR2 ANQGSEA come from the germline V gene. For the CDR3, the DNA is TGCAGCGTTGGGCCAGGAGCTTCGAACACTGAAGCTTTCTTT. This codes for CSVGPGASNTEAFF.

The J gene is TRBJ2-7, the V gene TRBV9, with D possibly being TRBD2 (6 bases). The CDR3 runs to 13 residues. Trimming removed 2 bases from V and 5 bases from J, with 11 bases in between. CDR1 SGDLS and CDR2 YYNGEE come from the germline V gene. The CDR3 sequence is CASSVGDSNEQYF. As DNA, the CDR3 is TGTGCCAGCAGCGTCGGGGACTCAAACGAGCAGTACTTC.

This chain connects TRBV6-1 to TRBJ1-1, with 8 bases aligning to TRBD1. Germline V gene lookup returns CDR1 MNHNS and CDR2 SASEGT. With 8 bases clipped from V and 1 base from J, the junction kept 3 bases outside the gene matches. This CDR3 contains 13 residues. Written as DNA, the CDR3 is TGTGCCAGCCTAGACAGGGGGAACACTGAAGCTTTCTTT. Amino acid sequence: CASLDRGNTEAFF.

This rearrangement joins TRBV27 to TRBJ2-1; tentative D call: TRBD2 (6 bases). Germline V gives CDR1 MNHEY, CDR2 SMNVEV (reference sequence). This CDR3 region has 16 residues. Trimming stripped 1 base from V and 0 bases from J, with 10 bases between. CDR3 nucleotide sequence: TGTGCCAGCAGTTTATTGGGAGGCAGCTCCTACAATGAGCAGTTCTTC. Protein: CASSLLGGSSYNEQFF.

The chain's CDR3 is CASSSRTGGSYGYTF. The CDR3 DNA reads TGTGCCAGCAGTTCACGGACAGGGGGTAGCTATGGCTACACCTTC. The chain uses TRBV27 and TRBJ1-2, with TRBD1 matching 10 bases. Losses at the gene ends were 4 bases for V and 4 bases for J; bases not matched to a gene: 6. Germline CDR1 reads MNHEY; CDR2 reads SMNVEV (reference sequence). CDR3 size: 15 residues.

The chain employs TRBV21-1 and TRBJ1-1. TRBV21-1 represents a pseudogene. The CDR3 is 17 amino acids. CDR3 nucleotide sequence: TGTGCCAGCAGCAAGGGAGTTTTAGACGGACAGAACACTGAAGCTTTCTTT. Translation gives CASSKGVLDGQNTEAFF.

The chain combines TRBV6-6 with TRBJ1-3; D is ambiguous. Germline V gene sequence: CDR1 MNHNY, CDR2 SVGAGI (reference sequence). CDR3 size: 13 residues. Trimming took 4 bases from V and 7 from J, leaving 11 bases between them. The chain's CDR3 is CASSFVETNTIYF. CDR3 DNA: TGTGCCAGCAGTTTCGTGGAGACGAACACCATATATTTT.

This chain uses TRBV6-5 with TRBJ1-1, with D maybe TRBD1 (6 bases). V lost 0 bases and J 2 bases, leaving 13 bases between the germline ends. The CDR3 is 16 residues long. From germline, CDR1 is MNHEY and CDR2 SVGAGI. The CDR3 DNA sequence: TGTGCCAGCAGTTACTCGATAGGACAGTTAAACACTGAAGCTTTCTTT. This translates into CASSYSIGQLNTEAFF.

The chain employs TRBV6-5 and TRBJ1-2; 11 positions match TRBD1. Germline values: CDR1 MNHEY, CDR2 SVGAGI. The CDR3 has 14 residues. J was trimmed by 7 bases and V by 7 bases; bases with no gene match: 8. CDR3 DNA: TGTGCCAGCAACCCGGGACAGGGGGTTTTTGGCTACACCTTC. Translation gives CASNPGQGVFGYTF.

The chain uses TRBV14 and TRBJ1-1; the match to TRBD1 covers 8 bases. With V trimmed by 2 bases and J by 1 base, 3 bases remained unmatched. The CDR3 totals 15 residues. Germline CDR1 SGHDN, CDR2 FVKESK. The CDR3 nucleotides are TGTGCCAGCAGCCAAAAAGGACAGGGGAACACTGAAGCTTTCTTT. It translates to CASSQKGQGNTEAFF.

V and J are TRBV4-1 and TRBJ2-7; TRBD2 matches 7 bases. Germline trimming cut 4 bases from V and 6 bases from J; bases unmatched to any gene: 9. CDR3 length: 14 residues. Germline V gene data show CDR1 as MGHRA and CDR2 as YSYEKL. CDR3: CASSRPGDYFEQYF. The CDR3 DNA reads as TGCGCCAGCAGCCGGCCGGGGGACTATTTCGAGCAGTACTTC.

The V and J genes are TRBV10-3 and TRBJ2-7; TRBD1 matches 8 bases. The CDR3 totals 13 residues. Germline assignment: CDR1 ENHRY and CDR2 SYGVKD. V gave up 10 bases and J gave up 5 bases; unmatched junction bases: 10. The CDR3 sequence: CATLGDRRHEQYF. In DNA form, the CDR3 reads TGTGCCACCCTGGGGGACAGGCGTCACGAGCAGTACTTC.

The J gene is TRBJ2-5, the V gene TRBV28; D is unresolved. The germline gives CDR1 MDHEN, CDR2 SYDVKM. The ends were cut back, 5 bases at V and 2 bases at J, with 9 bases in the middle. This CDR3 comprises 13 residues. CDR3 protein: CASSMGLQETQYF. The CDR3 DNA follows: TGTGCCAGCAGTATGGGCTTACAAGAGACCCAGTACTTC.

V is TRBV7-9 and J is TRBJ1-2; 7 bases line up with TRBD1. The V segment lost 2 bases and the J segment 5 bases; nucleotides outside the gene matches: 8. CDR1 SEHNR and CDR2 FQNEAQ come from the germline V gene (reference sequence). The CDR3 consists of 15 residues. CDR3 nucleotide sequence: TGTGCCAGCAGCTTATCTCCGAGACAGGGTTATGGCTACACCTTC. It encodes CASSLSPRQGYGYTF.

The rearrangement links TRBV6-1 to TRBJ1-2; no reliable D call. This CDR3 is 15 amino acids long. The germline V gene has CDR1 MNHNS and CDR2 SASEGT. V was clipped by 5 bases and J by 4 bases, with 17 bases between them. CDR3 residues: CASSHRRTEGYGYTF. The CDR3 DNA sequence: TGTGCCAGCAGTCATAGGAGGACGGAGGGCTATGGCTACACCTTC.

V usage is TRBV5-4 and J usage is TRBJ1-1; D gene ambiguous. V lost 3 bases and J lost 1, with 4 bases in between. The CDR3 spans 12 residues. CDR1 and CDR2 (germline): SGHNT, YYREEE (reference sequence). The CDR3 protein is CASSSPNTEAFF. In DNA form, the CDR3 reads TGTGCCAGCAGCTCCCCGAACACTGAAGCTTTCTTT.

The chain has TRBV27 and TRBJ1-2; D not resolved. Trimming stripped 0 bases from V and 3 bases from J, with 5 bases between. The CDR3 spans 13 residues. Germline CDR1 MNHEY, CDR2 SMNVEV (reference sequence). CDR3 coding DNA: TGTGCCAGCAGTTTATCAGCAGACTATGGCTACACCTTC. Protein sequence: CASSLSADYGYTF.

The chain links TRBV6-6 to TRBJ2-7; a possible D gene is TRBD2 (5 bases). V lost 7 bases and J 4 bases, leaving 20 bases between the germline ends. The CDR3 totals 15 residues. Germline V gene data show CDR1 as MNHNY and CDR2 as SVGAGI (reference sequence). In DNA form, the CDR3 reads TGTGCCAGCACCCAGGCGGGCCTACTTGGGTACGAGCAGTACTTC. This encodes CASTQAGLLGYEQYF.

In this sample, this clone turned up a few times. The V call is TRBV5-6, the J call TRBJ1-1; D is unresolved. V was pared by 2 bases and J by 1 base, with 3 bases between. Per germline, CDR1 SGHDT and CDR2 YYEEEE. The CDR3 totals 12 residues. The CDR3 DNA reads as TGTGCCAGCAGCTTCGGGAACACTGAAGCTTTCTTT. Translating it yields CASSFGNTEAFF.

The chain employs TRBV27 and TRBJ1-4; maybe TRBD1 (5 bases). Germline lookup yields CDR1 MNHEY and CDR2 SMNVEV (reference sequence). The CDR3 extends over 16 amino acids. V lost 3 bases, J lost 4 bases, and 15 bases lay in between. The CDR3 DNA reads TGTGCCAGCAGTTTGAGGTGGAAGGGGTATAATGAAAAACTGTTTTTT. Protein sequence: CASSLRWKGYNEKLFF.

For this clone: The same CDR3 arises from other DNA sequences in this sample as well. The chain couples TRBV19 to TRBJ2-1, with 13 positions matching TRBD2. The germline V gene has CDR1 LNHDA and CDR2 SQIVND (reference sequence). With 1 base clipped from V and 6 bases from J, the junction kept 0 bases outside the gene matches. The CDR3 extends over 15 amino acids. The CDR3 here is CASSIGTSGSNEQFF. The CDR3 bases are TGTGCCAGTAGTATAGGGACTAGCGGGAGCAATGAGCAGTTCTTC.

The V call is TRBV6-5, the J call TRBJ2-1; D tentatively reads TRBD1 or TRBD2 (5 bases each). The CDR3 sequence is 13 residues long. Trimming stripped 4 bases from V and 7 bases from J, with 11 bases between. In germline, CDR1 is MNHEY, CDR2 SVGAGI. CDR3 sequence reads: CASSWGWGNEQFF. In nucleotides, the CDR3 is TGTGCCAGCAGTTGGGGGTGGGGGAATGAGCAGTTCTTC.

V is TRBV19 and J is TRBJ1-1; D is possibly TRBD1 (5 bases). The CDR3 has 12 amino acids. CDR1 and CDR2 (germline): LNHDA, SQIVND (reference sequence). V was shortened by 3 bases and J by 11 bases, with 13 bases between the two germline ends. The DNA of the CDR3 is TGTGCCAGTAGTATTGGAGGCGGGGCGGCTTTCTTT. It translates to CASSIGGGAAFF.

There are a few counts of this clone. Germline and junction disagree at one end, which may indicate a read error. The chain is built from TRBV20-1 and TRBJ1-1; TRBD1 might be the D (6 bases). The germline V gene has CDR1 DFQATT and CDR2 SNEGSKA (reference sequence). The CDR3 is made up of 11 amino acids. The CDR3 region has the DNA TGCAGTGCTGGGGCGGGGGCCCTTCGCGGCTTT. Translated: CSAGAGALRGF.

The V and J genes are TRBV19 and TRBJ1-6, with D possibly being TRBD1 (5 bases). V lost 4 bases, J lost 10 bases, and 11 bases lay in between. This CDR3 region has 13 residues. Germline assignment: CDR1 LNHDA and CDR2 SQIVND (reference sequence). The CDR3 region has the DNA TGTGCCAGTAGTACGGGACCAAAATCACCCCTCCACTTT. It is translated as CASSTGPKSPLHF.